This T cell receptor beta chain was observed in a study of OX40 agonist ivuxolimab in advanced cancers. Study at large: Patients enrolled in dose escalation were diagnosed with hepatocellular carcinoma, melanoma, renal cell or head and neck cancer.

Broader study findings: Also showing low normalized T-cell clonal expansion were some of the nonresponders. The specificity for antigen of the expanded peripheral T cells was not determined.

Trimming shortened V by 0 bases and J by 6 bases, and 11 bases separated the two germline ends. CDR1 is LNHNV, CDR2 YYDKDF, per germline (reference sequence). The length of the CDR3 is 15 residues. Note on this clone: Its antigen is undetermined.

This table comes from immunoSEQ multiplex PCR, and its TCRdb copy is limited to in-frame clones, with some not included. This table holds 98,000 or so clones, roughly 94% found once. Patients with a history of autoimmune disease or on systemic immunosuppression were excluded. The input for sequencing was CD4+ or CD8+ T cells sorted from blood, taken in a trial of the OX40 agonist ivuxolimab. The gene calls are TRBV15 and TRBJ2-2, with no clear D. The sequence was collected from an adult with an advanced solid tumor such as melanoma, head and neck, liver or kidney cancer. The CDR3 bases are TGTGCCACCAGCAGAGATAGGAAGGCTCCCGGGGAGCTGTTTTTT. Amino acid sequence: CATSRDRKAPGELFF.